This record looks at one T cell receptor (beta chain) sequence and its context. A junction boundary mismatches the germline segment, possibly from a read error. The sample belongs to a study of cytomegalovirus exposure and HLA in healthy donors. This CDR3 has 18 amino acids. Germline V gene data show CDR1 as SEHNR and CDR2 as FQNEAQ (reference sequence). PCR employed 60 Vbeta and 13 Jbeta primers. Some clones are missing from TCRdb's copy, which holds only in-frame ones; the method was immunoSEQ multiplex PCR. The sample shows 88,000 or so clones, more than 50% of them seen only once. Sequenced: PBMCs. The chain uses TRBV7-9 and TRBJ2-7, with 11 nucleotides matching TRBD2. This receptor was identified in a male donor in good health and CMV-seropositive. CDR3 loop: CSSSFTGISSGGAEEQYF. The DNA for the CDR3 is TGTTCCAGCAGCTTTACAGGGATCAGTAGCGGGGGGGCGGAGGAGCAGTACTTC.